The 32 T cell receptor beta chains below were found in one sample sequenced in a study of blood T cell repertoires in COVID-19. Here immunoSEQ multiplex PCR was the method, and the copy in TCRdb shows in-frame clones only, minus some. The top ten clones hold 7.2% of a sample with tens of thousands of clones, around 82% of them seen once. The sample comprised peripheral blood. These receptors all come from a man in his sixties with acute or convalescent COVID-19.

The CDR3 protein is CASSGAGGREDTQYF. CDR3 DNA: TGTGCCAGCAGCGGAGCGGGGGGTCGGGAAGATACGCAGTATTTT. J is TRBJ2-3 and V is TRBV9; 9 bases fit TRBD2. Germline-derived CDR1 and CDR2 are SGDLS and YYNGEE. The V gene end was trimmed by 3 bases and the J gene end by 5 bases; junction bases not matched to a gene: 7. The CDR3 spans 15 residues.

In this sample, this clone turned up a few times. This rearrangement joins TRBV24-1 to TRBJ2-2, with 8 bases that match TRBD1. V trimming: 4 bases; J trimming: 1 base; junction bases outside the gene matches: 4. Germline-derived CDR1 and CDR2 are KGHDR and SFDVKD. The CDR3 covers 16 residues. CDR3: CATSDPGTGNTGELFF. In DNA form, the CDR3 reads TGTGCCACCAGTGACCCCGGGACAGGGAACACCGGGGAGCTGTTTTTT.

The gene calls are TRBV16 and TRBJ1-1; a weak D match, TRBD1 (6 bases). The CDR3 totals 13 residues. Germline CDR1 KGHSY, CDR2 FQNENV. Trimming shortened V by 2 bases and J by 5 bases, and 9 bases separated the two germline ends. CDR3 coding DNA: TGTGCCAGCAGCCAAACAGGGAAAACTGAAGCTTTCTTT. Protein sequence: CASSQTGKTEAFF.

V usage is TRBV19 and J usage is TRBJ1-5, with TRBD1 as a possible D gene (5 bases). The CDR3 length is 11 residues. Germline values: CDR1 LNHDA, CDR2 SQIVND (reference sequence). Trimming removed 9 bases from V and 5 bases from J, with 8 bases in between. DNA of the CDR3: TGTGCCAGCCAAGGGGATCAGCCCCAGCATTTT. Translated: CASQGDQPQHF.

This chain joins TRBV6-5 and TRBJ2-7, with 8 nucleotides matching TRBD2. V was clipped by 6 bases and J by 7 bases; unmatched bases: 14. The length of the CDR3 is 15 residues. Per germline, CDR1 MNHEY and CDR2 SVGAGI. CDR3 sequence (DNA): TGTGCCAGCAGCGCCCTGGGACTAGGCGCGGGTGAGCAGTACTTC. Amino acids: CASSALGLGAGEQYF.

The chain uses TRBV25-1 and TRBJ1-1; no reliable D call. This CDR3 spans 15 amino acids. Germline V gene data show CDR1 as MGHDK and CDR2 as SYGVNS. With 0 bases removed from V and 4 bases from J, the gap between germline ends came to 12 bases. For the CDR3, the DNA is TGTGCCAGCAGTGAATATCGGGGATGGAGCACTGAAGCTTTCTTT. It yields the protein CASSEYRGWSTEAFF.

The chain joins TRBV11-2 to TRBJ1-3; D is uncertain. The V and J ends lost 6 bases and 4 bases respectively, with 4 bases between them. The CDR3 extends over 11 amino acids. The germline gives CDR1 SGHAT, CDR2 FQNNGV. The CDR3 coding sequence is TGTGCCAGCAGTGAGGGAAACACCATATATTTT. Translating it yields CASSEGNTIYF.

This sequence joins TRBV19 and TRBJ2-2, with no clear D. Trimming removed 2 bases from V and 5 bases from J, with 6 bases in between. CDR1 and CDR2 from the germline V gene are LNHDA and SQIVND (reference sequence). The CDR3 sequence is 13 residues long. In nucleotides, the CDR3 is TGTGCCAGTAGTATAACCGAGACCGGGGAGCTGTTTTTT. Protein sequence: CASSITETGELFF. Full variable domain (missing parts from reference TRBV19 and TRBJ2-2): DGGITQSPKYLFRKEGQNVTLSCEQNLNHDAMYWYRQDPGQGLRLIYYSQIVNDFQKGDIAEGYSVSREKKESFPLTVTSAQKNPTAFYLCASSITETGELFFGEGSRLTVL.

The chain employs TRBV30 and TRBJ2-3; TRBD2 matches at 13 bases. With 3 bases clipped from V and 5 bases from J, the junction kept 11 bases outside the gene matches. The CDR3 is made up of 17 amino acids. Germline lookup yields CDR1 GTSNPN and CDR2 SVGIG (reference sequence). The CDR3 reads CAWSGSRTSGGIDTQYF. For the CDR3, the DNA is TGTGCCTGGAGCGGTTCGCGGACTAGCGGGGGAATAGATACGCAGTATTTT.

This clone was seen a handful of times. The chain links TRBV9 to TRBJ2-7; D is perhaps TRBD2 (8 bases). Per germline, CDR1 SGDLS and CDR2 YYNGEE. The CDR3 length is 16 residues. V lost 4 bases and J lost 4, with 21 bases in between. The CDR3 coding sequence is TGTGCCAGCAGCCCTACAGGGGCGGGGGGCATGTACGAGCAGTACTTC. Amino acid sequence: CASSPTGAGGMYEQYF.

The chain is built from TRBV5-5 and TRBJ1-6; tentative D call: TRBD1 (5 bases). V was pared by 6 bases and J by 7 bases, with 17 bases between. Germline V gene lookup returns CDR1 SGHKS and CDR2 YYEKEE (reference sequence). The CDR3 runs 15 residues. CDR3: CASTRGALVNSPLHF. In nucleotides, the CDR3 is TGTGCCAGCACCCGCGGGGCTTTGGTGAATTCACCCCTCCACTTT. Full variable domain (missing parts from reference TRBV5-5 and TRBJ1-6): DAGVTQSPTHLIKTRGQQVTLRCSPISGHKSVSWYQQVLGQGPQFIFQYYEKEERGRGNFPDRFSARQFPNYSSELNVNALLLGDSALYLCASTRGALVNSPLHFGNGTRLTVT.

J is TRBJ2-6 and V is TRBV27; D is unclear. Per the germline V gene, CDR1 is MNHEY and CDR2 is SMNVEV (reference sequence). The CDR3 sequence is 17 residues long. The germline V and J ends were trimmed by 5 bases and 0 bases, with 14 bases remaining between them. CDR3 DNA sequence: TGTGCCAGCAGTCCCCGGGTCGATAACTCTGGGGCCAACGTCCTGACTTTC. Its protein product is CASSPRVDNSGANVLTF.

CDR3 coding DNA: TGTGCCAGCAGTTACGAGATCGGGTTCATGAACACTGAAGCTTTCTTT. This codes for CASSYEIGFMNTEAFF. The chain is built from TRBV6-6 and TRBJ1-1; D not certain. The germline V gene encodes CDR1 MNHNY and CDR2 SVGAGI (reference sequence). V gave up 2 bases and J gave up 0 bases, with 13 bases separating them. This CDR3 is built from 16 residues.

The DNA of the CDR3 is TGTGCCATCAGTATACAGGGGGTGAACACTGAAGCTTTCTTT. This sequence encodes CAISIQGVNTEAFF. This chain connects TRBV10-3 to TRBJ1-1, with 8 bases lining up with TRBD1. Germline V gene data show CDR1 as ENHRY and CDR2 as SYGVKD. The CDR3 covers 14 residues. After removal of 5 bases from V and 0 bases from J, the junction contained 2 bases not matched to a gene.

The CDR3 is CASRGSGGRGPGNTIYF. The CDR3 DNA reads as TGTGCCAGTAGAGGGTCCGGCGGACGGGGTCCTGGAAACACCATATATTTT. V gene TRBV19 combines with J gene TRBJ1-3; D gene uncertain. CDR1 and CDR2 from the germline V gene are LNHDA and SQIVND (reference sequence). CDR3 length: 17 amino acids. V was clipped by 6 bases and J by 2 bases, with 20 bases between them. Variable domain in full (rest from reference TRBV19 and TRBJ1-3): DGGITQSPKYLFRKEGQNVTLSCEQNLNHDAMYWYRQDPGQGLRLIYYSQIVNDFQKGDIAEGYSVSREKKESFPLTVTSAQKNPTAFYLCASRGSGGRGPGNTIYFGEGSWLTVV.

Comments on this clone: Other DNA variants within this sample encode the same CDR3. The chain carries TRBV9 and TRBJ2-7, with TRBD1 matching 9 bases. The CDR3 extends over 14 amino acids. The V segment lost 0 bases and the J segment 4 bases; nucleotides outside the gene matches: 2. Germline CDR1 and CDR2: SGDLS and YYNGEE. The CDR3 is CASSVAQGAYEQYF. CDR3 sequence (DNA): TGTGCCAGCAGCGTAGCACAGGGGGCGTACGAGCAGTACTTC.

The chain joins TRBV7-3 to TRBJ2-7, with 8 positions matching TRBD2. CDR3 length: 13 residues. CDR1 is SGHTA, CDR2 FQGTGA, per germline. The trim removed 3 bases at V and 3 bases at J, leaving 1 base unmatched. The chain's CDR3 is CASSFTSGYEQYF. The DNA for the CDR3 is TGTGCCAGCAGCTTTACTAGCGGCTACGAGCAGTACTTC. The entire variable domain, with the rest obtained from reference TRBV7-3 and TRBJ2-7, is as follows: GAGVSQTPSNKVTEKGKYVELRCDPISGHTALYWYRQSLGQGPEFLIYFQGTGAADDSGLPNDRFFAVRPEGSVSTLKIQRTERGDSAVYLCASSFTSGYEQYFGPGTRLTVT.

This chain connects TRBV15 to TRBJ2-7; D perhaps matches TRBD2 (5 bases). Germline V lookup: CDR1 LNHNV, CDR2 YYDKDF (reference sequence). CDR3 length: 14 amino acids. Trimming stripped 0 bases from V and 5 bases from J, with 11 bases between. DNA for the CDR3: TGTGCCACCAGCAGAGATCTTCGAGGGAACGAGCAGTACTTC. Residues: CATSRDLRGNEQYF.

V usage is TRBV12-3 or TRBV12-4 and J usage is TRBJ2-7, with 8 bases lining up with TRBD1. V lost 8 bases, J lost 5 bases, and 8 bases stayed unmatched. The CDR3 sequence is 13 residues long. CDR3 protein: CASLRQGRNEQYF. The CDR3 coding sequence is TGTGCCAGCCTCCGACAGGGGAGGAACGAGCAGTACTTC.

The chain uses TRBV7-3 and TRBJ2-3; 11 bases map to TRBD2. The CDR3 is 15 residues long. V lost 6 bases to trimming and J lost 5 bases; unmatched junction nucleotides: 7. Germline-derived CDR1 and CDR2 are SGHTA and FQGTGA. This CDR3 reads CASRFGTSGKDTQYF. The CDR3 bases are TGTGCCAGCAGGTTCGGGACTAGCGGAAAAGATACGCAGTATTTT.

J is TRBJ1-2 and V is TRBV24-1, with D unclear. CDR3 length equals 18 residues. V lost 4 bases and J 2 bases, leaving 22 bases between the germline ends. The germline gives CDR1 KGHDR, CDR2 SFDVKD. For the CDR3, the DNA is TGTGCCACCAGTGACCCAAACCGGAACAGCTTAGACAACTATGGCTACACCTTC. It translates to CATSDPNRNSLDNYGYTF.

The V call is TRBV6-5, the J call TRBJ1-2; TRBD1 might be the D (5 bases). The CDR3 extends over 13 amino acids. The V and J ends lost 5 bases and 6 bases respectively, with 13 bases between them. Germline V gives CDR1 MNHEY, CDR2 SVGAGI. The CDR3 here is CASSRTGGDGYTF. CDR3 DNA: TGTGCCAGCAGTCGCACGGGGGGGGATGGCTACACCTTC.

CDR3 DNA sequence: TGTGCCAGCACCATCAGGGGGGCCGGGTATGGCTACACCTTC. This encodes CASTIRGAGYGYTF. The J gene is TRBJ1-2, the V gene TRBV28; TRBD1 agrees at 7 bases. The CDR3 length is 14 residues. Germline CDR1 is MDHEN and CDR2 is SYDVKM. V was pared by 7 bases and J by 5 bases, with 10 bases of the junction left unmatched.

This clone was detected a few times. This chain joins TRBV3-1 (or the pseudogene TRBV3-2) and TRBJ1-1; D is uncertain. CDR1 is LGHDT, CDR2 YNNKEL, per germline (reference sequence). This CDR3 has 13 residues. V was cut by 0 bases and J by 4 bases, with 6 bases left in between. The CDR3 spells CASSQDQITEAFF. The CDR3, as DNA: TGTGCCAGCAGCCAAGACCAGATCACTGAAGCTTTCTTT.

The rearrangement joins TRBV12-5 to TRBJ1-5; unclear D gene. Between the trimmed V and J ends, which lost 5 bases and 2 bases, there was a span of 19 bases. The CDR3 is 17 amino acids. The germline V gene has CDR1 LGHNT and CDR2 FRNRAP. CDR3 region: CASGPPQLVGRNQPQHF. Written as DNA, the CDR3 is TGTGCTAGTGGTCCCCCCCAACTAGTAGGGCGCAATCAGCCCCAGCATTTT.

The chain combines TRBV19 with TRBJ1-4, with D tentatively TRBD1 (5 bases). The CDR3 runs to 16 residues. Trimming removed 5 bases from V and 2 bases from J, with 15 bases in between. Germline assignment: CDR1 LNHDA and CDR2 SQIVND (reference sequence). The CDR3 sequence: CASSPSGDWTNEKLFF. The CDR3 DNA sequence: TGTGCCAGTAGTCCGTCCGGGGACTGGACTAATGAAAAACTGTTTTTT.

V gene TRBV7-2 combines with J gene TRBJ2-3; D is possibly TRBD1 (6 bases). Trimming left V 5 bases short and J 1 base short, with 10 bases between. This CDR3 region has 14 residues. Per the germline V gene, CDR1 is SGHTA and CDR2 is FQGNSA. In DNA, the CDR3 is TGTGCCAGCAGCCGGGACACCCGCACAGATACGCAGTATTTT. Translating it yields CASSRDTRTDTQYF.

This clone was seen more than once but under ten times. The rearrangement joins TRBV19 to TRBJ2-3; TRBD2 aligns across 9 bases. The V and J ends lost 1 base and 3 bases, in that order; junction bases with no gene match: 8. CDR1 LNHDA and CDR2 SQIVND come from the germline V gene (reference sequence). The CDR3 contains 17 residues. This CDR3 is CASSIALLAGGTDTQYF. CDR3 sequence (DNA): TGTGCCAGTAGTATAGCCCTCCTGGCGGGGGGGACAGATACGCAGTATTTT.

The J gene is TRBJ1-4, the V gene TRBV5-4; TRBD1 aligns across 12 bases. Germline CDR1 is SGHNT and CDR2 is YYREEE (reference sequence). The CDR3 sequence is 17 residues long. V lost 4 bases and J lost 4; bases outside the gene matches: 8. The CDR3, as DNA: TGTGCCAGCAGCCGCCGGGACAGGGGGCAGGGTAATGAAAAACTGTTTTTT. This codes for CASSRRDRGQGNEKLFF.

This clone was seen only a few times. The V and J genes are TRBV15 and TRBJ1-4; D gene uncertain. V was pared by 1 base and J by 4 bases, with 10 bases between. The CDR3 consists of 15 residues. Germline CDR1 is LNHNV and CDR2 is YYDKDF (reference sequence). CDR3 DNA: TGTGCCACCAGCAGAGCCGGGTCCAATAATGAAAAACTGTTTTTT. Its protein is CATSRAGSNNEKLFF.

V gene TRBV7-6 combines with J gene TRBJ2-3, with D perhaps TRBD2 (7 bases). CDR3 size: 17 residues. CDR1 and CDR2 (germline): SGHVS, FNYEAQ. Trimming stripped 1 base from V and 0 bases from J, with 14 bases between. This chain's CDR3 is CASSLGGGHGSTDTQYF. The CDR3 bases are TGTGCCAGCAGCTTAGGCGGGGGACACGGGAGCACAGATACGCAGTATTTT.

The chain is built from TRBV3-1 (or the pseudogene TRBV3-2) and TRBJ1-6, with D perhaps matching TRBD1 (5 bases). The V end lost 5 bases, the J end lost 9 bases, and 14 bases lay between the germline ends. This CDR3 has 14 amino acids. Germline lookup yields CDR1 LGHDT and CDR2 YNNKEL (reference sequence). The CDR3: CASSDGHEFSPLHF. CDR3 nucleotides: TGTGCCAGCAGCGACGGACACGAATTTTCACCCCTCCACTTT.